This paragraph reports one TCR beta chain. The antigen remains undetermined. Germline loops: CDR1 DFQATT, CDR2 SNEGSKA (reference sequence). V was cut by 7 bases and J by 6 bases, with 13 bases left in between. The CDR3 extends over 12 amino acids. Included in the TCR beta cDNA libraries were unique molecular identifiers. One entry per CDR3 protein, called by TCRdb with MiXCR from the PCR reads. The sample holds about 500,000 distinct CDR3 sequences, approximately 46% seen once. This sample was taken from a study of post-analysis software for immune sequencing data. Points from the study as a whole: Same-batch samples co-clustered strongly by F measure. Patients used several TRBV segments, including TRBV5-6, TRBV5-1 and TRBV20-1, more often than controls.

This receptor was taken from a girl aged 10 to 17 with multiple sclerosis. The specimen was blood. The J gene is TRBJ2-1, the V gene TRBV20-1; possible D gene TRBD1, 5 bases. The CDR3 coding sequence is TGCAGTGGAAGGGGTACTGGCAATGAGCAGTTCTTC. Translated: CSGRGTGNEQFF.